This T cell receptor (beta chain) derives from a study of metastatic and nonmetastatic thyroid tumors. Study details: Repertoire comparisons spanned blood and tumor or nodule tissue from malignant and benign thyroid patients. General study points: The reported finding was significantly higher TCR beta diversity in malignant thyroid tumors relative to benign nodules, in blood and tumor.

The CDR3 length is 12 residues. Deletions cut 8 bases from V and 4 bases from J, with 11 bases between. Germline assignment: CDR1 SGHNT and CDR2 YENEEA. This clone has ten or more counts. The antigen is unknown. Under the authors' procedure: Across clinicopathological groups, CDR3 differences served as the basis for building a distant-metastasis classifier for papillary thyroid cancer. TCRdb reanalyzed the PCR reads via MiXCR. The V and J calls and clone size come from TCRdb's table, not from the authors' own analysis. The sample yields 35,000 to 40,000 clones, about 17% seen once. Thyroid surgery took place with no prior treatment in any patient.

This clonotype originated in a female donor with papillary thyroid cancer or a benign thyroid nodule (not recorded which). Some clones in this sample may be carry-over from other donors' samples. The J gene is TRBJ1-2, the V gene TRBV11-3; maybe TRBD1 (6 bases). The sequencing sample was made of tumor tissue. The DNA for the CDR3 is TGTGCCAGCCGAGGGGGTGGCTATGGCTACACCTTC. Its translation is CASRGGGYGYTF.